These T cell receptor beta chains were read from a single sample in a study of glioma-infiltrating T cells after dendritic cell vaccination. The table came from immunoSEQ multiplex PCR; TCRdb's copy has only in-frame clones and leaves some out. The sample holds fewer than 85,000 clones, about 87% seen once. Sequences were derived from blood, sampled before dendritic cell vaccination. These receptors all come from a human donor with glioblastoma. Both conserved end residues are part of each CDR3. The D gene is left open where the match is weak. Not every row has a clone size; where given, it reads once, few, many or a size class.

V,J,size,D,DNA,CDR3
TRBV5-1,TRBJ1-1,NA,TRBD1,TGCGCCAGCAGCTTTGGGACAGGGAACACTGAAGCTTTCTTT,CASSFGTGNTEAFF
TRBV5-1,TRBJ1-1,NA,NA,TGCGCCAGCAGCTTAGCCTCGGGGACTGAAGCTTTCTTT,CASSLASGTEAFF
TRBV19,TRBJ2-1,few,TRBD1,TGTGCCAGTAGCCGACAGGGGGTCAGGGATGAGCAGTTCTTC,CASSRQGVRDEQFF
TRBV11-2,TRBJ2-1,NA,TRBD1,TGTGCCAGCAGCCCGGGACAGGGGTACGCTGAGCAGTTCTTC,CASSPGQGYAEQFF
TRBV2,TRBJ2-3,NA,TRBD2,TGTGCCAGCAGTCCCTCAGGACTAGCGGGGGGGGAGTATTTT,CASSPSGLAGGEYF
TRBV30,TRBJ2-7,NA,NA,TGTGCCTGGAGTAGGCAGGGCTACGAGCAGTACTTC,CAWSRQGYEQYF
TRBV5-1,TRBJ2-5,NA,TRBD1,TGCGCCAGCAGCCCGGACAGGTCACAAGAGACCCAGTACTTC,CASSPDRSQETQYF
TRBV7-2,TRBJ2-2,once,NA,TGTGCCAGCAGCCCCACAGGGACCGGGGAGCTGTTTTTT,CASSPTGTGELFF
TRBV6-1,TRBJ2-2,NA,NA,TGTGCCAGCAGTGAAGTTCGCAGTACCGGGGAGCTGTTTTTT,CASSEVRSTGELFF
TRBV5-6,TRBJ1-5,NA,NA,TGTGCCAGCAGCTCCATGGCAGGGGATAGCAATCAGCCCCAGCATTTT,CASSSMAGDSNQPQHF
TRBV5-5,TRBJ1-2,NA,NA,TGTGCCAGCAGCAGGGCAGGGCCTCCTAACTATGGCTACACCTTC,CASSRAGPPNYGYTF
TRBV28,TRBJ2-5,NA,TRBD2,TGTGCCAGCAGTCCCCCACTAGCGGGTGGGGAGACCCAGTACTTC,CASSPPLAGGETQYF
TRBV5-1,TRBJ2-3,NA,TRBD2,TGCGCCAGCAGCTCTCCGGGACTACGCACAGATACGCAGTATTTT,CASSSPGLRTDTQYF
TRBV19,TRBJ2-7,NA,TRBD2,TGTGCCAGTAGTACCCCACTAGCGGGAGCGGCCGAGCAGTACTTC,CASSTPLAGAAEQYF
TRBV19,TRBJ1-3,NA,TRBD1,TGTGCCAGTAGAGACCAGGGGGTCCGCTCTGGAAACACCATATATTTT,CASRDQGVRSGNTIYF
TRBV27,TRBJ2-7,NA,TRBD1,TGTGCCAGCAGTTTCTTTCCGACAGGGGCCTCCTACGAGCAGTACTTC,CASSFFPTGASYEQYF
TRBV6-1,TRBJ1-4,NA,NA,TGTGCCAGCACCGATGGGGGCTCGAATGAAAAACTGTTTTTT,CASTDGGSNEKLFF
TRBV28,TRBJ1-2,NA,NA,TGTGCCAGCAGCTTATCGACAGGTGGCTACACCTTC,CASSLSTGGYTF
TRBV19,TRBJ2-7,NA,TRBD2,TGTGCCAGTAGTATAGTGCGGGGGTCCTACGAGCAGTACTTC,CASSIVRGSYEQYF
TRBV5-1,TRBJ2-4,NA,NA,TGCGCCAGCAGCTTGGAGGGGCAGGGGAAAAACATTCAGTACTTC,CASSLEGQGKNIQYF
TRBV5-4,TRBJ2-3,NA,TRBD2,TGTGCCAGCAGCTTCAGCGGGGGGGCGTATACGCAGTATTTT,CASSFSGGAYTQYF
TRBV7-9,TRBJ2-5,NA,TRBD1,TGTGCCAGCAGCACACGAGCGACAGGGAAGGAGACCCAGTACTTC,CASSTRATGKETQYF
TRBV5-1,TRBJ1-1,NA,TRBD1,TGCGCCAGCAGCTGGGGGACAGGGGAGGGTGAAGCTTTCTTT,CASSWGTGEGEAFF
TRBV2,TRBJ2-3,NA,NA,TGTGCCAGCAGTGACATGGGGCTTGGCACAGATACGCAGTATTTT,CASSDMGLGTDTQYF
TRBV9,TRBJ2-2,once,NA,TGTGCCAGCAGCAGGGGTAGCGGTACCGGGGAGCTGTTTTTT,CASSRGSGTGELFF
TRBV7-9,TRBJ2-7,NA,NA,TGTGCCAGCAGCCCGACTCGCACCGAGGGCAGCTACGAGCAGTACTTC,CASSPTRTEGSYEQYF
TRBV5-4,TRBJ1-2,NA,NA,TGTGCCAGCAGCTTGGCAGGGGGCTACACCTTC,CASSLAGGYTF
TRBV6-5,TRBJ2-7,NA,TRBD1,TGTGCCAGCCGGCGGGACAGGGGAAAGCAGTACTTC,CASRRDRGKQYF
TRBV4-2,TRBJ1-6,NA,NA,TGTGCCTCTAACAGGGCTATCTCCGATTCACCCCTCCACTTT,CASNRAISDSPLHF
TRBV19,TRBJ1-5,NA,TRBD1,TGTGCCAGTAGGGGACAGGGGGTTCAGCCCCAGCATTTT,CASRGQGVQPQHF
TRBV2,TRBJ2-7,few,NA,TGTGCCAGCAGACTCCGGGACATCAGCTACGAGCAGTACTTC,CASRLRDISYEQYF